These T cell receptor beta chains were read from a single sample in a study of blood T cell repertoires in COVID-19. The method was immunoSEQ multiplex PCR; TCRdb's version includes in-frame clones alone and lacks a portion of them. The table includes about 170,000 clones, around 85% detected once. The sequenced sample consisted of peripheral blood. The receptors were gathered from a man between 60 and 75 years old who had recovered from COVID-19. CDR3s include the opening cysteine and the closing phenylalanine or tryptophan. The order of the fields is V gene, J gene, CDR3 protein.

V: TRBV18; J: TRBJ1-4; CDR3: CASSPVPPATNEKLFF
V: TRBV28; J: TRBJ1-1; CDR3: CASSTPGRRGGMNTEAFF
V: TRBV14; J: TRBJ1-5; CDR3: CASSLGQQPQHF
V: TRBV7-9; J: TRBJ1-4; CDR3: CASSQARTEKLFF
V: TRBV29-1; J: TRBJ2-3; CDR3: CSGYGGASPDTQYF
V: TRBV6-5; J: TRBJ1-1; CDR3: CASSRDSWDTEAFF
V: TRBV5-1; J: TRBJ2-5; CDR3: CASSLGAGGKQETQYF
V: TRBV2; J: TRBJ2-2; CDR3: CASLLGPFTGELFF
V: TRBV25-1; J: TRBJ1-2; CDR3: CASSPIDRDRGLHYGYTF
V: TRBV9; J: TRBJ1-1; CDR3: CASRSGPRKDAEAFF
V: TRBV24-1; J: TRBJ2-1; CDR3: CATSDLSLASYNEQFF
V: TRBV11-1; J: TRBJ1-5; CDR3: CASSQYSNQPQHF
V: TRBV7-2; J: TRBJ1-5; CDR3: CASSLRGYNQPQHF
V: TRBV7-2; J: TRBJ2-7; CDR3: CASSLGTGGFEGEQYF
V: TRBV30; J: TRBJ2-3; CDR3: CAWSPRTAGGTDTQYF
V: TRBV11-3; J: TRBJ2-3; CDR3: CASSFGGHTDTQYF
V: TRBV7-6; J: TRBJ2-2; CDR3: CASSLDRANTGELFF
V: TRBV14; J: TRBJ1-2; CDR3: CASSQRQADYGYTF
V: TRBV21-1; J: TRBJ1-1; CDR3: CASSKEAGGEAFF
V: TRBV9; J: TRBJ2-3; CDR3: CASSVARGYGEIYTDTQYF
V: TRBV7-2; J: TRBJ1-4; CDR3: CASSSGTAPGEKLFF
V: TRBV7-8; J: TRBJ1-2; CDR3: CASSLGQLGISGYTF
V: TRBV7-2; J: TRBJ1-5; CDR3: CASSLRRGNGNQPQHF
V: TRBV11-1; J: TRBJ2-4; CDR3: CASSPGVVNIQYF
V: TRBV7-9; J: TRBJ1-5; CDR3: CASSPDGGGIQPQHF
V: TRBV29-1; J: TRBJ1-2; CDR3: CSVGHVAEGYTF
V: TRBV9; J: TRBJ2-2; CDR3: CASRDRGNTGELFF
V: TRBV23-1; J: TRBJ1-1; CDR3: CAPAGEAFF
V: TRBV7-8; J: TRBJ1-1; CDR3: CASSPLGGTEAFF
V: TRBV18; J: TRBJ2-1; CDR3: CASSPPNVAYNEQFF
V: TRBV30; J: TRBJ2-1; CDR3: CAWSSQEAGYNEQFF
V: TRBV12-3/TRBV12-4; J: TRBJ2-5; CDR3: CASRAGGRETQYF
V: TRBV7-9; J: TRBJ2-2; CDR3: CASSFHGVRTGELFF
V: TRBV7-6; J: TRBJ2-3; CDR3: CASSLGGGASGGLTDTQYF
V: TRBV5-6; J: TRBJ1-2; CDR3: CASSFTGGALDYGYTF
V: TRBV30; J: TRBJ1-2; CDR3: CAWSVGSGVGYTF
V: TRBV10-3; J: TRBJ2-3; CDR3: CAIRLTEPTDTQYF
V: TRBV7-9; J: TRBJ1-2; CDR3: CAGRQGGYGYTF
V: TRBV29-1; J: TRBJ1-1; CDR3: CSVQGGGSNTEAFF
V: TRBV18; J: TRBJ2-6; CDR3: CASSPQGLAAGSGANVLTF
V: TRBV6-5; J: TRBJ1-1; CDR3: CASSWTGSNTAFF
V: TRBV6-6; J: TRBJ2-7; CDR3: CASSVQGNGAYEQYF
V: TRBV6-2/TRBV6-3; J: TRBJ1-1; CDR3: CASSYWLTNAEAFF
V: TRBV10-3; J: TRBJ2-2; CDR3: CAISESADTGELFF
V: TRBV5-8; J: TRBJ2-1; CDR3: CASSLWTSGYNEQFF
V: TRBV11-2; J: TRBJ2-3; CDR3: CASSLNLAGGTDTQYF
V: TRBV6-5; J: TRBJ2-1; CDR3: CASSYSSGGPSNEQFF
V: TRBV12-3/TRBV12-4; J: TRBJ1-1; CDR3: CASSFTWTEAFF
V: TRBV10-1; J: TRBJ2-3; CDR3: CASSTSSGGAPFFLDTQYF
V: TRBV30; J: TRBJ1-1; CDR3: CAWSGDINTEAFF
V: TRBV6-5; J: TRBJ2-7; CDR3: CASGRAPQEAYEQYF
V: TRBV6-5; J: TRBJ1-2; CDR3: CASSLTLNYGYTF
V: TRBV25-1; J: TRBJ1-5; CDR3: CASSGDSLKHF